This T cell receptor (beta chain) was sequenced during a study of blood T cells in healthy people across ages. Next came a second PCR, run for about 6 to 11 cycles, which used a sample-barcoded 5' primer along with a J-beta primer mix. Template switching added a 12-random-nucleotide identifier to every cDNA molecule. Each CDR3 protein gets one entry after TCRdb re-called the 5' RACE reads with MiXCR. This sample has 850,000 or so distinct CDR3 sequences, with under 35% found just once. Study-level points and caveats: Higher naive T cell percentage went strongly together with higher TCR beta diversity. Diversity of TCR beta per million T cells declined in a roughly linear way with age.

This clonotype was seen repeatedly, ten times or more. The antigen remains undetermined. Every sample yielded at least 7 million isolated PBMCs. The clonotype originates from a woman of 80 years or more in good health. Sequenced input: blood.

CDR3 residues: CASSFGPGGTYEQYF. CDR3 DNA: TGTGCCAGCAGCTTTGGGCCAGGGGGGACCTACGAGCAGTACTTC. The chain is built from TRBV7-2 and TRBJ2-7; D may be TRBD1 (7 bases). The CDR3 loop spans 15 amino acids. The V gene lost 3 bases and the J gene lost 2 bases, with 14 bases spanning the gap. Per the germline V gene, CDR1 is SGHTA and CDR2 is FQGNSA.